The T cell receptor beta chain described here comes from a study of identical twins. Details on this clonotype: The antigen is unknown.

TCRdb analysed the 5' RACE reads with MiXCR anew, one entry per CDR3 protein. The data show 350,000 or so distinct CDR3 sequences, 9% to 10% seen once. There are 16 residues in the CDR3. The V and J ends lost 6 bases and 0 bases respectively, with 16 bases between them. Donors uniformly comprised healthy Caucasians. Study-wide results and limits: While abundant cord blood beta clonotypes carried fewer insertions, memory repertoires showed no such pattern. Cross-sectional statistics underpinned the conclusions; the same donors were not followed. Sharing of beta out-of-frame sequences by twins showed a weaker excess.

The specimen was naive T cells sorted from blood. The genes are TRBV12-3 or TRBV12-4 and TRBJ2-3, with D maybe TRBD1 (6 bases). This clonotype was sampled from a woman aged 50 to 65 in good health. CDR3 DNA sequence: TGTGCCAGCAGCCCTCCTGGGACATCTAGCACAGATACGCAGTATTTT. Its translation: CASSPPGTSSTDTQYF.